The present T cell receptor beta chain was sequenced within a study of T cell repertoires in aging, cancer and after chemotherapy (dated by TCRdb to about 2019). About the full investigation: Six donor age groups were covered, ranging from 30 or younger up to 70 or older, and each group contained at least three individuals. Paired pre- and post-chemotherapy samples in the solid tumor group came from brain tumor (glioblastoma) patients receiving temozolomide-based therapy. The full dataset contained 9.1 million or so TCR reads. Peripheral blood TCR beta repertoires from healthy donors and cancer patients were profiled to examine immunoaging and T cell reconstitution after chemotherapy. The cohort comprised around 220 cancer patients, 90 to 94 with hematological and some 120 with solid cancers, plus 95 healthy donors as a reference group.

TCR beta rearrangements were amplified from genomic DNA isolated from peripheral blood, not from sorted cells or RNA. This clonotype is described as medium-sized (0.01 to 0.1%). The antigen it binds to is not known. Qualities for individual bases were not recorded, and no much larger clone is one base off. The CDR3 contains 18 residues, cysteine and phenylalanine counted. Only the CDR3 DNA is retained, 54 bases long and in frame from the first base. CDR1 KGHDR and CDR2 SFDVKD are derived from the germline V gene. V is pared back by 4 bases and J by 2 bases, with 19 bases lying between the germline termini. Using a mixed TRB-A/B primer pool, multiplex touch-down PCR amplified rearranged TRB sequences covering the V, D and J segments. Two consecutive PCR reactions with Phusion HS II polymerase added Illumina adapters and sample indices to the amplicons. After gel purification with the NucleoSpin Gel and PCR Clean-up kit, the amplicons were checked using Qubit and an Agilent 2100 Bioanalyzer. Libraries were sequenced on an Illumina MiSeq using 600-cycle, single-indexed, paired-end runs. In the source study's methods: MiXCR versions 2.12 and 3.0.5 were used to process the TRB sequences. A clone was defined as each unique CDR3 nucleotide sequence, and only productive sequences supported by at least two reads were kept. Shannon diversity, evenness, clonality (one minus evenness), and alpha-parameterized diversity profiles from alpha 0 to 5 were included as repertoire metrics. The IGoR algorithm was used to calculate generation probabilities for clones in the paired samples taken before and after chemotherapy. TCRdb itself trimmed the public reads at Q25 with fastp, ran MiXCR and retained productive beta chains. Identical CDR3 proteins give one entry, which carries the most common genes and DNA. The V and J calls and clone size are TCRdb's, not the authors'. This sample comprises under 6,000 distinct CDR3 sequences, approximately 30% of them detected only once. Around 29% of the sample goes to the ten largest clones.

Overall study outcomes, separate from this receptor: An increase in median generation probability over the chemotherapy interval was observed in both cancer cohorts, suggesting that the repertoire was reconstituted through rebound thymic output. Significantly lower blood TCR diversity and higher clonality were observed in untreated patients with hematological or solid cancers than in age-matched healthy donors. It was noted by the authors that conclusions about immunological memory after chemotherapy cannot be drawn from the repertoire data. In healthy donors, the decline in TCR diversity with age was mainly due to loss of richness, whereas in cancer patients loss of evenness also played a role.

Material for sequencing was blood. The V gene is TRBV24-1 and the J gene is TRBJ2-2; TRBD2 might be the D gene, on 6 matching bases. The TCR sequence derives from a human donor with a solid tumor. The CDR3 here reads CATSELPTRVDNTGELFF. In nucleotides, the sequence is TGTGCCACCAGTGAACTCCCGACTAGAGTCGATAACACCGGGGAGCTGTTTTTT.